This TCR beta chain is drawn from a study of spatial heterogeneity in lung cancer. The time point here: sample taken at primary tumor resection. Sequencing was performed on whole RNA extracted from tumor and nontumor lung tissue, or from frozen PBMC, and the material was left unsorted. The donor group consisted of 55 to 85 patients who had untreated, early-stage non-small cell lung cancer. Note on this clonotype: Its antigen is unidentified.

V lost 4 bases to trimming and J lost 0 bases, with 9 bases between them. The CDR3 covers 15 residues. Looked up from germline, CDR1 is SGHTA and CDR2 is FQGNSA. Study-wide points: Tumor TCRs that were ubiquitous and expanded showed up in blood more at resection than follow-up.

Unique molecular identifiers tagged every individual TCR cDNA molecule. TCRdb processed the 5' RACE reads anew with MiXCR; each CDR3 protein has one entry. The sample has about 50,000 distinct CDR3 sequences, around 7.6% seen once. The sequencing here drew on PBMCs, taken at surgery. The chain joins TRBV7-2 to TRBJ2-2; D is possibly TRBD1 (5 bases). This sequence was found in a female donor with early-stage non-small cell lung cancer. CDR3 protein: CASSWGRANTGELFF. The CDR3 DNA reads as TGTGCCAGCAGCTGGGGCAGGGCGAACACCGGGGAGCTGTTTTTT.